This TCR beta chain was sequenced during a study of patients and donors after allogeneic stem cell transplantation. One entry per CDR3 protein results from TCRdb running MiXCR on the RT-PCR reads. The sample has about 150,000 distinct CDR3 sequences, over 30% seen once. V was trimmed by 6 bases and J by 8 bases, leaving 13 bases between them. This CDR3 is built from 12 residues. The chain is built from TRBV12-3 or TRBV12-4 and TRBJ1-1, with unresolved D. The receptor's source is a human donor who was either an allogeneic HSCT recipient or a stem cell or donor lymphocyte infusion donor (not recorded which). It is not recorded whose cells these are; they may come from a transplant donor. The sequencing sample was made of blood, either unsorted or a sorted T cell fraction (not recorded which). CDR3 residues: CASSHFPPEAFF. The CDR3 DNA follows: TGTGCCAGCAGCCATTTTCCACCCGAAGCTTTCTTT.